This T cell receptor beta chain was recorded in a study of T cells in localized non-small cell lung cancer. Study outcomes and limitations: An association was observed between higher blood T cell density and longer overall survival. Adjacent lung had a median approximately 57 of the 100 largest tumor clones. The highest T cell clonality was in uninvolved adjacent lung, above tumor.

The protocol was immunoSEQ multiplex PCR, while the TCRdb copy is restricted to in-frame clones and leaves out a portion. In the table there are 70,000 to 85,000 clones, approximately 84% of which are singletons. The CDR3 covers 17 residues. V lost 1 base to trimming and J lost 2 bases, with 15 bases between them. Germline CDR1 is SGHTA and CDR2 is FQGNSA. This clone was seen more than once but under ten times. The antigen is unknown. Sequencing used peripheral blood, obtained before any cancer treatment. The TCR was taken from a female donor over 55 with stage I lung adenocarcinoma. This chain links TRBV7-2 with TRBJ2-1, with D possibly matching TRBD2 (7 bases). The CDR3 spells CASSLGRGASAYNEQFF. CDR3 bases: TGTGCCAGCAGCTTAGGCCGGGGGGCTTCCGCCTACAATGAGCAGTTCTTC.